The T cell receptor beta chain described here comes from a study of T cells in women clearing cervical HPV infection. Study outcomes and limitations: TRBV6-7 abundance was lower in cases than controls (around 0.11% versus 0.16%).

The table came from immunoSEQ multiplex PCR; TCRdb's copy has only in-frame clones and leaves some out. The table for this sample gives approximately 31,000 clones. The CDR3 spans 14 residues. Germline V gene data show CDR1 as SGHRS and CDR2 as YFSETQ. V lost 4 bases, J lost 6 bases, and 6 bases stayed unmatched. About this clone: Antigen: not known. The read halts 3 residues ahead of the CDR3 end, with the missing end drawn from the germline J gene.

The material sequenced was blood buffy coat. This rearrangement joins TRBV5-1 to TRBJ1-5; 8 nucleotides agree with TRBD1. The receptor was derived from a woman between 18 and 70 years old with a cervical HPV16 infection that either progressed to CIN3+ or cleared (not recorded which). The CDR3 bases that were read are TGCGCCAGCAGCGAAGGGACAGGCGGTCAGCCC. Protein product: CASSEGTGGQP. The CDR3 as a whole reads CASSEGTGGQPQHF.